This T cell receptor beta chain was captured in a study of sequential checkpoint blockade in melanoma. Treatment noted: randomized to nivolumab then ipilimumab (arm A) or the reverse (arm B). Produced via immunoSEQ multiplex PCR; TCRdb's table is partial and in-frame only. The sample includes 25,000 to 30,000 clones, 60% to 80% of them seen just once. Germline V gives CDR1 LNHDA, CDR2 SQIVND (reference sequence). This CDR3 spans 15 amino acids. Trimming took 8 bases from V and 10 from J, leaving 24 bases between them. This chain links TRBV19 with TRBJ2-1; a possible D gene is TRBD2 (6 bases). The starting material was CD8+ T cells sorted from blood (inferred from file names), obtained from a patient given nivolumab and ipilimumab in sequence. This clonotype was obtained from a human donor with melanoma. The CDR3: CASSPLAEAPKEQFF. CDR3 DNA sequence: TGTGCCAGTTCCCCTTTAGCGGAGGCCCCAAAGGAGCAGTTCTTC. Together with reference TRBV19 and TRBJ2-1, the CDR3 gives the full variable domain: DGGITQSPKYLFRKEGQNVTLSCEQNLNHDAMYWYRQDPGQGLRLIYYSQIVNDFQKGDIAEGYSVSREKKESFPLTVTSAQKNPTAFYLCASSPLAEAPKEQFFGPGTRLTVL.